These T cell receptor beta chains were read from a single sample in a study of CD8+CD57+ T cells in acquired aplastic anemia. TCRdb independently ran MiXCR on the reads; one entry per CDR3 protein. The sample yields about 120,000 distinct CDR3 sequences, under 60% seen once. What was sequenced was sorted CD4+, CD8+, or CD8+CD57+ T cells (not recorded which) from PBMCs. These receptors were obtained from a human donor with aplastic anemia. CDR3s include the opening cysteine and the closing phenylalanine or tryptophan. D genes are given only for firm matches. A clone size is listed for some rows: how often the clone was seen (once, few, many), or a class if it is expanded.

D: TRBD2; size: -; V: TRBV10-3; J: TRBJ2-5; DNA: TGTGCCATCAGCCTAGGGCTAGCGGGGGGACTAGGGCAAGAGACCCAGTACTTC; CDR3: CAISLGLAGGLGQETQYF
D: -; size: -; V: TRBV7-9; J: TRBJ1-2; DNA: TGTGCCAGCAGCTCGCAGGCTGGCTATGGCTACACCTTC; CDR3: CASSSQAGYGYTF
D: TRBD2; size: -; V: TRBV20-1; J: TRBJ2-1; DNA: TGCAGTGCCCCCGGACTAGCGTCCAATGAGCAGTTCTTC; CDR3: CSAPGLASNEQFF
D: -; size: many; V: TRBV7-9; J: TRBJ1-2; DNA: TGTGCCAGCAGGGGGGGGAGCCCTAACTATGGCTACACCTTC; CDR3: CASRGGSPNYGYTF
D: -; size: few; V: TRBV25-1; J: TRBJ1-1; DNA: TGTGCCAGCAGTGCTAGAGAAAGGTGGTGGGTTTTAGTGAACACTGAAGCTTTCTTT; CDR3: CASSARERWWVLVNTEAFF
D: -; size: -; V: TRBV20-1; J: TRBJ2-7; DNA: TGCAGCCCCCCCCTGGACGGCTACGAGCAGTACTTC; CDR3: CSPPLDGYEQYF
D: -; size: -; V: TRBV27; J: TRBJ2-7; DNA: TGTGCCAGCAGTTTATCACCCCTTTACGAGCAGTACTTC; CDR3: CASSLSPLYEQYF
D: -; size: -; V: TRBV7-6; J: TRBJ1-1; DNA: TGTGCCAGCAGCGTGGACACGAACACTGAAGCTTTCTTT; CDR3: CASSVDTNTEAFF
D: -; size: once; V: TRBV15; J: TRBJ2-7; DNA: TGTGCCACCAGCAGAGATATATTAGTTTACGAGCAGTACTTC; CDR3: CATSRDILVYEQYF
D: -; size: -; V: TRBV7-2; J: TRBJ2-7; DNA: TGTGCCAGCCAAAACTCGGGTAGGAACGAGCAGTACTTC; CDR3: CASQNSGRNEQYF
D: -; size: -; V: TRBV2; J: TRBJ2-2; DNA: TGTGCCAGCAAGGGGCAGCTTGGGATCGGGGAGCTGTTTTTT; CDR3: CASKGQLGIGELFF
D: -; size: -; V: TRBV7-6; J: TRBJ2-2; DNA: TGTGCCAGCAGCTTTGGGACCGGGGAGCTGTTTTTT; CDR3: CASSFGTGELFF
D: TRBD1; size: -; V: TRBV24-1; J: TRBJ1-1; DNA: TGTGCCACCAGTTTTCAGCCGGGACAGGTGAACACTGAAGCTTTCTTT; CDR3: CATSFQPGQVNTEAFF
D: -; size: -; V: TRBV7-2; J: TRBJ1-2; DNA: TGTGCCAGCAGCAAACAGGGATCCCATGGCTACACCTTC; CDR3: CASSKQGSHGYTF
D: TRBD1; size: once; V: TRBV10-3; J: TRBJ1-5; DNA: TGTGCCATCAGTGAGTCTGTGGACAGGGGAGGTAGTCAGCCCCAGCATTTT; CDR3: CAISESVDRGGSQPQHF
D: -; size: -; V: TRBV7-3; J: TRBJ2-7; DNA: TGTGCCAGCAGCTTAATCGGCGGAAGCGCGCGGCACGAGCAGTACTTC; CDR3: CASSLIGGSARHEQYF
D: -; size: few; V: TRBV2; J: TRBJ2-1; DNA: TGTGCCAGCAGTTACACAGACAATGAGCAGTTCTTC; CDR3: CASSYTDNEQFF
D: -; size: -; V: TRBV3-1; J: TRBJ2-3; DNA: TGTGCCAGCAGCCCCCTCCTTGGCTCTAGCACAGATACGCAGTATTTT; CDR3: CASSPLLGSSTDTQYF
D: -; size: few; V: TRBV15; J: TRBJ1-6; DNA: TGTGCCACCAGGACAAGGACAACGGGTTCACCCCTCCACTTT; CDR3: CATRTRTTGSPLHF